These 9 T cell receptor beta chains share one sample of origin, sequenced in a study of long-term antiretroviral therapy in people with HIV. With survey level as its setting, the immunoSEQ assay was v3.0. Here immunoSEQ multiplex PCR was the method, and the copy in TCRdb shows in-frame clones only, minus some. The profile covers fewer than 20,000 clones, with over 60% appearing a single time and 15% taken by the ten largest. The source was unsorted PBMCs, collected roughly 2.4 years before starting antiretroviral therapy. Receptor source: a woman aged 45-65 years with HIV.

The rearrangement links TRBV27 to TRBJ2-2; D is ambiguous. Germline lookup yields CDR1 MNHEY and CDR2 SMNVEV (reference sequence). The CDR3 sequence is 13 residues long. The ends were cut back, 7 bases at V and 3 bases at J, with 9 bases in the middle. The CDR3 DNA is TGTGCCAGCACCGCCGTGTACACCGGGGAGCTGTTTTTT. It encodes CASTAVYTGELFF.

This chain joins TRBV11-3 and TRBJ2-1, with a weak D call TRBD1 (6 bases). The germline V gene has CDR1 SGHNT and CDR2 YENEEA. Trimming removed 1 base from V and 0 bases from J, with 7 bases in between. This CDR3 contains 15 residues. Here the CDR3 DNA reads TGTGCCAGCAGCTTAGGAGGGGGCTCCTACAATGAGCAGTTCTTC. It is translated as CASSLGGGSYNEQFF.

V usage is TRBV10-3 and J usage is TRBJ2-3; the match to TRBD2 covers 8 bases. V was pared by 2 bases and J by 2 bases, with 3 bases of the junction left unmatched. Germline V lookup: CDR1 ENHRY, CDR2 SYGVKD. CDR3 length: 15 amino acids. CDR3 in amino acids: CAISERRGDTDTQYF. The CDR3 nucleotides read TGTGCCATCAGTGAGCGGCGGGGGGACACAGATACGCAGTATTTT.

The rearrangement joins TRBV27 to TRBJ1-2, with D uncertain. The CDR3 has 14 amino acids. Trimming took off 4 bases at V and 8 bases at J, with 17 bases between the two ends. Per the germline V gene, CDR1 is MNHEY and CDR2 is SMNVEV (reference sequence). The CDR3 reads CASSSRLFSRGYTF. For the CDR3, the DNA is TGTGCCAGCAGTTCCAGGCTTTTTTCTAGAGGCTACACCTTC.

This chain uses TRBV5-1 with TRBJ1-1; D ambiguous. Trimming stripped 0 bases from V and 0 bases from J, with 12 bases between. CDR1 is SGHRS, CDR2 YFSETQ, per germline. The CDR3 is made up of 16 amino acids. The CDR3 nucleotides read TGCGCCAGCAGCTTGGGATCCTACCCCGTGAACACTGAAGCTTTCTTT. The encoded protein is CASSLGSYPVNTEAFF.

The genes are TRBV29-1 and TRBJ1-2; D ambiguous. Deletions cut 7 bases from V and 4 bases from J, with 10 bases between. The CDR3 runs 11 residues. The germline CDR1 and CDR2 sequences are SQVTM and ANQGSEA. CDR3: CSAGDFYGYTF. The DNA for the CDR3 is TGCAGCGCAGGTGATTTCTATGGCTACACCTTC. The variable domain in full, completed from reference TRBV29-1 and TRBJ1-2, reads SAVISQKPSRDICQRGTSLTIQCQVDSQVTMMFWYRQQPGQSLTLIATANQGSEATYESGFVIDKFPISRPNLTFSTLTVSNMSPEDSSIYLCSAGDFYGYTFGSGTRLTVV.

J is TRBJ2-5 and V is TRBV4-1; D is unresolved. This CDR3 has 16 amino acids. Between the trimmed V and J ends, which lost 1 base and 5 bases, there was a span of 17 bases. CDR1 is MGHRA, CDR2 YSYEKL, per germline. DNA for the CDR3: TGCGCCAGCAGCCAAGGATCGGGCACGTTGACTGAGACCCAGTACTTC. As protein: CASSQGSGTLTETQYF.

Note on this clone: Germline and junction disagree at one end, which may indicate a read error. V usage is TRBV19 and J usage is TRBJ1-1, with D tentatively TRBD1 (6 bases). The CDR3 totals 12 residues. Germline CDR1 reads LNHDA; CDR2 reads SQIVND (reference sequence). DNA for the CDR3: TGTGCCAGTAGTATCGGGTCAGGGGAAGGTTTCTTT. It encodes CASSIGSGEGFF.

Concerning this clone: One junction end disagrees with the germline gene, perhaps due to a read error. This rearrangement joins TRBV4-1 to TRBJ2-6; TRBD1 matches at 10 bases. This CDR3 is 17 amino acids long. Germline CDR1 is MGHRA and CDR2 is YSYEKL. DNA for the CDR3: TGCGCCAGCAGCGAAGACAGGGGGCAAGCTGGGGCCAACGTCCTGACTTTC. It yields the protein CASSEDRGQAGANVLTF.